This is a list of T cell receptor beta chains from one sample in a study of blood T cell repertoires in COVID-19. The method was immunoSEQ multiplex PCR; TCRdb's version includes in-frame clones alone and lacks a portion of them. The repertoire includes 65,000 or so clones, around 65% of them detected once, and around half sits in the top ten. What was sequenced was PBMCs or T cells enriched from blood (not recorded which). These TCRs come from a woman between 55 and 75 years old who had been exposed to COVID-19. Both conserved end residues are trimmed from each CDR3. Part of the rows lack a size; the others show once, few, many or a class for expanded clones.

once	TRBJ2-5	TRBV6-5	ASRRQETQY
once	TRBJ1-3	TRBV5-6	ASSSFQGARSGNTIY
once	TRBJ1-6	TRBV9	ASSVASENSPLH
NA	TRBJ1-3	TRBV7-2	ASSPTASGNTIY
few	TRBJ2-1	TRBV28	ASSLLVAGTSDEQF
NA	TRBJ2-2	TRBV24-1	ATGIDSNLGELF
NA	TRBJ1-2	TRBV6-2/TRBV6-3	ASSYPGTGNYGYT
NA	TRBJ2-7	TRBV6-5	ASRTGGEQY
NA	TRBJ1-5	TRBV19	ASSPDRVQPQH
NA	TRBJ2-2	TRBV30	AWSVWTSGIPGELF
NA	TRBJ2-2	TRBV6-4	ASSAKTGLSTGELF
NA	TRBJ2-5	TRBV30	AWRAGTSGRAYRETQY
once	TRBJ2-1	TRBV28	ASSLGQGVHEQF
NA	TRBJ2-1	TRBV5-1	ASSLAGGSNEQF
NA	TRBJ1-6	TRBV30	AWATSPGSPLH
once	TRBJ2-5	TRBV19	ASAGRTQETQY